The clone carrying this T cell receptor beta chain is a singleton in its sample. The data were taken from a study of shared clonotypes between healthy human individuals. The CDR3 contains 14 residues. Germline CDR1 and CDR2: MGHDK and SYGVNS. Trimming took off 9 bases at V and 1 base at J, with 15 bases between the two ends. The assay was immunoSEQ multiplex PCR, and TCRdb's table has in-frame clones only and misses some. The profile shows roughly 2.6 million clones, more than 80% of them singletons. Specimen: naive CD4+ T cells sorted from blood. Subset noted: CD45RA+ positively selected. This rearrangement joins TRBV25-1 to TRBJ1-1, with D possibly matching TRBD1 (5 bases). This TCR derives from a man aged 18 to 30 in good health. The CDR3 region is CASMRLGTNTEAFF. The CDR3, as DNA: TGTGCCAGTATGCGTTTGGGGACGAACACTGAAGCTTTCTTT.